This TCR beta chain was recorded in a study of blood T cell repertoires in COVID-19. Study as a whole: Samples representing acute and convalescent COVID-19 were sourced from the United States, Italy and Spain. The analysed material was cDNA or gDNA that came from T cells, B-cell-depleted T cells, or PBMCs.

Unmatched junction bases numbered 8, after V lost 9 bases and J lost 0 bases. CDR1 LNHDA and CDR2 SQIVND come from the germline V gene (reference sequence). The CDR3 is 17 amino acids. In the original workflow: The assay estimated nucleated cells by amplifying reference gene primers. Sequencing was performed with immunoSEQ multiplex PCR; in TCRdb, only in-frame clones are kept and a portion is missing. V, J and clone size reflect that table, while D and trimming were determined from the DNA. The sample records some 210,000 clones, about 83% being singletons. The TCR sequence derives from a man aged 50 or older with active or convalescent COVID-19. Material: peripheral blood. The J gene is TRBJ2-6, the V gene TRBV19, with 10 bases identical to TRBD1. CDR3 DNA sequence: TGTGCCAGCGGCCTGGGACAGGGGATCTCTGGGGCCAACGTCCTGACTTTC. It translates to CASGLGQGISGANVLTF.